Below are 25 T cell receptor beta chains sequenced from a single sample in a study of response to subunit inactivated influenza vaccine (dated by TCRdb to the late 2010s). Receptors were amplified or captured by RT-PCR. Instrument on record: Illumina HiSeq 2500. TCRdb reran the public reads through fastp at Q25 and MiXCR, keeping productive beta chains. Each CDR3 protein gets just one entry, which takes the most common genes and DNA from the rows behind it. Present in this sample are roughly 700,000 distinct CDR3 sequences, approximately 15% of which were seen just once. Roughly 10% of the sample lies in the top ten. The source material was PBMCs from blood, sampled about 11 days after vaccination. Receptor source: a man over 45 who received an inactivated influenza vaccine. Donor details come from another sample of the same person, matched by shared clones.

The V gene is TRBV12-3 or TRBV12-4, the J gene TRBJ1-1; weak D call: TRBD1 (5 bases). The CDR3 spans 13 residues. Trimming left V 7 bases short and J 2 bases short, with 11 bases between. In nucleotides, the CDR3 is TGTGCCAGCATGGGGGTAGCTAACACTGAAGCTTTCTTT. Its translation: CASMGVANTEAFF.

The chain employs TRBV6-1 and TRBJ1-2; a possible D gene is TRBD1 (5 bases). Germline V gene sequence: CDR1 MNHNS, CDR2 SASEGT. V was trimmed by 2 bases and J by 8 bases, leaving 12 bases between them. The CDR3 has 13 amino acids. The CDR3 coding sequence is TGTGCCAGCAGTGAAAACCAGGGTATGGGCTACACCTTC. Its translation: CASSENQGMGYTF.

In its sample, this clonotype was seen many times. The chain carries TRBV6-5 and TRBJ2-1; 8 positions agree with TRBD2. This CDR3 comprises 15 residues. V lost 0 bases, J lost 10 bases, and 8 bases stayed unmatched. Germline CDR1 MNHEY, CDR2 SVGAGI. This CDR3 reads CASSYSGSGVTEQFF. CDR3 nucleotide sequence: TGTGCCAGCAGTTACTCGGGTAGCGGGGTGACGGAGCAGTTCTTC.

The genes are TRBV12-3 or TRBV12-4 and TRBJ2-3, with TRBD2 identical over 7 bases. This CDR3 has 14 amino acids. Trimming cost V 3 bases and J 6 bases; bases outside gene matches: 6. The CDR3 DNA is TGTGCCAGCAGTTTTGGGGGGGTAGTGGATACGCAGTATTTT. It specifies CASSFGGVVDTQYF.

This clonotype came up a few times. The chain is built from TRBV18 and TRBJ2-1, with TRBD1 as a possible D gene (5 bases). This CDR3 has 15 residues. The V gene lost 0 bases and the J gene lost 2 bases, with 8 bases spanning the gap. The germline V gene encodes CDR1 KGHSH and CDR2 LQKENI. CDR3 residues: CASSPPGQPYNEQFF. DNA of the CDR3: TGTGCCAGCTCACCACCGGGGCAGCCCTACAATGAGCAGTTCTTC.

This chain connects TRBV12-3 or TRBV12-4 to TRBJ2-5; D is perhaps TRBD1 or TRBD2 (5 bases each). The CDR3 covers 14 residues. Trimming removed 3 bases from V and 2 bases from J, with 10 bases in between. CDR3 sequence: CASSFGDGQETQYF. DNA of the CDR3: TGTGCCAGCAGTTTTGGGGACGGTCAAGAGACCCAGTACTTC.

The chain is built from TRBV29-1 and TRBJ2-2; perhaps TRBD1 as D (7 bases). CDR1 is SQVTM and CDR2 is ANQGSEA in the germline V gene. Deletions cut 6 bases from V and 4 bases from J, with 15 bases between. CDR3 length: 14 residues. The chain's CDR3 is CSVRRDSLTGELFF. CDR3 bases: TGCAGCGTCCGGCGGGACAGTCTCACCGGGGAGCTGTTTTTT.

This clonotype appeared a few times. J is TRBJ1-2 and V is TRBV6-6; TRBD1 is a possible D gene (6 bases). V shed 5 bases and J shed 7 bases, with 8 bases lying between them. The CDR3 is 11 amino acids. Germline CDR1 reads MNHNY; CDR2 reads SVGAGI (reference sequence). CDR3 residues: CASSQGTGYTF. The DNA for the CDR3 is TGTGCCAGCAGTCAGGGGACTGGCTACACCTTC.

This clonotype has at least ten counts. The rearrangement uses TRBV10-3 and TRBJ2-7, with D possibly called TRBD1 or TRBD2 (5 bases each). The CDR3 loop spans 12 amino acids. V was trimmed by 10 bases and J by 0 bases, leaving 10 bases between them. Germline CDR1 and CDR2: ENHRY and SYGVKD. As DNA, the CDR3 is TGTGCCAGCCGGGGCCTCTCCTACGAGCAGTACTTC. Amino acid sequence: CASRGLSYEQYF.

Here the CDR3 DNA reads TGTGCCAGCAGCCAAGAATCCGGGGTTGAGAATGAGCAGTTCTTC. It is translated as CASSQESGVENEQFF. V gene TRBV3-1 combines with J gene TRBJ2-1, with D maybe TRBD2 (5 bases). Germline V CDR1 and CDR2: LGHDT, YNNKEL (reference sequence). The germline V and J ends were trimmed by 0 bases and 7 bases, with 13 bases remaining between them. The CDR3 is 15 residues long.

V gene TRBV7-6 combines with J gene TRBJ2-7; weak D call: TRBD2 (5 bases). V was trimmed by 5 bases and J by 0 bases, leaving 11 bases between them. CDR1 is SGHVS and CDR2 is FNYEAQ in the germline V gene. The CDR3 is made up of 14 amino acids. The CDR3 DNA follows: TGTGCCAGCAGCCGGACTGAGAGCTCCTACGAGCAGTACTTC. It yields the protein CASSRTESSYEQYF.

Many counts were recorded for this clonotype. The rearrangement uses TRBV20-1 and TRBJ2-1; maybe TRBD2 (5 bases). V lost 0 bases, J lost 1 base, and 10 bases lay in between. The CDR3 has 15 amino acids. Germline lookup yields CDR1 DFQATT and CDR2 SNEGSKA (reference sequence). CDR3 sequence (DNA): TGCAGTGCTAGAGATCTCGGGGAGTCCTACAATGAGCAGTTCTTC. This gives the protein CSARDLGESYNEQFF.

This clonotype came up a few times. The chain carries TRBV28 and TRBJ2-3; 11 nucleotides line up with TRBD2. The V gene end was trimmed by 11 bases and the J gene end by 1 base; junction bases not matched to a gene: 11. The V gene's germline CDR1 is MDHEN and CDR2 SYDVKM. The CDR3 consists of 16 residues. The CDR3 DNA is TGTGCCGTAATAGCGGGGGGGTGGGTAGGCACAGATACGCAGTATTTT. Amino acid sequence: CAVIAGGWVGTDTQYF. The full variable domain, with the rest looked up from reference TRBV28 and TRBJ2-3, is DVKVTQSSRYLVKRTGEKVFLECVQDMDHENMFWYRQDPGLGLRLIYFSYDVKMKEKGDIPEGYSVSREKKERFSLILESASTNQTSMYLCAVIAGGWVGTDTQYFGPGTRLTVL.

This clonotype was observed a handful of times. The V and J genes are TRBV7-2 and TRBJ1-1; D remains unclear. Germline CDR1 is SGHTA and CDR2 is FQGNSA. This CDR3 comprises 12 residues. V was clipped by 0 bases and J by 4 bases, with 3 bases between them. The CDR3 loop is CASSLAFTEAFF. The CDR3 coding sequence is TGTGCCAGCAGCTTAGCTTTCACTGAAGCTTTCTTT.

This clonotype occurred many times. The chain combines TRBV20-1 with TRBJ2-7; D might be TRBD1 (7 bases). The CDR3 runs 15 residues. V was shortened by 0 bases and J by 2 bases, with 14 bases between the two germline ends. Germline-derived CDR1 and CDR2 are DFQATT and SNEGSKA (reference sequence). The chain's CDR3 is CSARDSGGNPYEQYF. In DNA form, the CDR3 reads TGCAGTGCTAGAGATTCAGGGGGGAACCCCTACGAGCAGTACTTC.

The rearrangement links TRBV29-1 to TRBJ1-1; TRBD1 is a possible D gene (6 bases). The germline gives CDR1 SQVTM, CDR2 ANQGSEA. V was cut by 5 bases and J by 4 bases, with 14 bases left in between. The CDR3 loop spans 13 amino acids. The chain's CDR3 is CSVHGGGGTEAFF. The CDR3 DNA follows: TGCAGCGTTCATGGCGGGGGCGGCACTGAAGCTTTCTTT.

CDR3 coding DNA: TGCGCCAGCAGCCAAGATGGACTAGCGGGAGCGAACGAGCAGTACTTC. Its protein product is CASSQDGLAGANEQYF. The chain recombines TRBV4-3 with TRBJ2-7; 13 bases are shared with TRBD2. This CDR3 has 16 amino acids. Trimming removed 0 bases from V and 5 bases from J; junction bases left unmatched: 4. In germline, CDR1 is LGHNA, CDR2 YSLEER.

The chain has TRBV5-6 and TRBJ1-3; possibly TRBD1 for D (5 bases). The germline V gene has CDR1 SGHDT and CDR2 YYEEEE. CDR3 size: 16 residues. Trimming left V 3 bases short and J 4 bases short, with 17 bases between. DNA for the CDR3: TGTGCCAGCAGCTCGACCGGGACGGCAATCGGAAACACCATATATTTT. Translating it yields CASSSTGTAIGNTIYF.

This clonotype was observed a few times. The chain employs TRBV19 and TRBJ2-1; 9 bases agree with TRBD1. V was clipped by 8 bases and J by 4 bases; unmatched bases: 6. Per the germline V gene, CDR1 is LNHDA and CDR2 is SQIVND (reference sequence). CDR3 size: 14 residues. The CDR3 spells CASGDRASYNEQFF. The CDR3 nucleotides are TGTGCCAGTGGGGACAGGGCCTCTTACAATGAGCAGTTCTTC.

The gene calls are TRBV20-1 and TRBJ2-5; no reliable D call. V lost 6 bases and J lost 1, with 6 bases in between. The CDR3 is made up of 11 amino acids. Looked up from germline, CDR1 is DFQATT and CDR2 is SNEGSKA (reference sequence). The CDR3 protein is CSAGRQETQYF. The CDR3 region has the DNA TGCAGTGCAGGGCGCCAAGAGACCCAGTACTTC.

This chain connects TRBV10-3 to TRBJ2-3; 14 bases are a match to TRBD2. The CDR3 runs to 18 residues. The trim removed 10 bases at V and 0 bases at J, leaving 12 bases unmatched. The germline V gene encodes CDR1 ENHRY and CDR2 SYGVKD. Here the CDR3 reads CATSRGLAGGTSTDTQYF. DNA of the CDR3: TGTGCCACCAGCAGAGGACTAGCGGGAGGAACTAGCACAGATACGCAGTATTTT.

This clonotype was counted only a few times. V and J are TRBV20-1 and TRBJ1-2; D unresolved. The CDR3 spans 12 residues. Deletions cut 3 bases from V and 4 bases from J, with 9 bases between. Germline V gives CDR1 DFQATT, CDR2 SNEGSKA (reference sequence). The CDR3 sequence is CSARIAPYGYTF. The CDR3 DNA sequence: TGCAGTGCTAGGATTGCCCCCTATGGCTACACCTTC.

V and J are TRBV12-3 or TRBV12-4 and TRBJ1-4; weak D call: TRBD1 (6 bases). The CDR3 totals 14 residues. Deletions cut 1 base from V and 5 bases from J, with 8 bases between. The CDR3 region is CASSLVGGNEKLFF. The DNA of the CDR3 is TGTGCCAGCAGTTTAGTAGGGGGGAATGAAAAACTGTTTTTT.

This chain uses TRBV25-1 with TRBJ2-5; 12 nucleotides align to TRBD2. CDR3 length: 16 residues. V dropped 3 bases and J dropped 5; count of bases not matched to a gene: 7. The V gene's germline CDR1 is MGHDK and CDR2 SYGVNS. The CDR3 DNA reads as TGTGCCAGCAGTGAGACTAGCGGGAGACTCGGGGAGACCCAGTACTTC. This codes for CASSETSGRLGETQYF.

This clonotype was seen ten or more times. The rearrangement links TRBV5-5 to TRBJ1-5, with D possibly being TRBD1 (6 bases). Trimming removed 4 bases from V and 2 bases from J, with 13 bases in between. CDR1 and CDR2 (germline): SGHKS, YYEKEE (reference sequence). The CDR3 length is 15 residues. Written as DNA, the CDR3 is TGTGCCAGCAGCAGTACAGGGTCGGGCAATCAGCCCCAGCATTTT. This translates into CASSSTGSGNQPQHF.